This T cell receptor (beta chain) was recovered during a study of T cells after posttransplantation cyclophosphamide. Germline V gene lookup returns CDR1 SGHRS and CDR2 YFSETQ. The CDR3 runs 13 residues. V was pared by 5 bases and J by 4 bases, with 11 bases between. Only in-frame clones appear in the TCRdb table, and some are missing; sequencing was by immunoSEQ multiplex PCR. The table lists about 3,000 clones, about 84% of them singletons. V is TRBV5-1 and J is TRBJ2-3; TRBD1 is a possible D gene (6 bases). Source material: CD8+ T cells sorted from PBMCs. The sequence was collected from a woman between 45 and 60 years old in good health and a related stem cell transplant donor. Here the CDR3 DNA reads TGCGCCAGCAGTACAGGGCCCGCAGATACGCAGTATTTT. Amino acid sequence: CASSTGPADTQYF. Supplemented by reference TRBV5-1 and TRBJ2-3, the full variable domain reads KAGVTQTPRYLIKTRGQQVTLSCSPISGHRSVSWYQQTPGQGLQFLFEYFSETQRNKGNFPGRFSGRQFSNSRSEMNVSTLELGDSALYLCASSTGPADTQYFGPGTRLTVL.